The source of this T cell receptor (beta chain) is a study of blood T cell repertoires in COVID-19. Overall study: From the United States, Italy and Spain came samples of acute and convalescent COVID-19.

As regards this clone: Other DNA sequences within the sample encode an identical CDR3.

TCRdb keeps only in-frame clones here, not all; method: immunoSEQ multiplex PCR. Of about 460,000 clones in the sample, around nine tenths were seen once. Participant ages covered about 18 to 95 years across about two dozen US areas. Germline trimming cut 4 bases from V and 6 bases from J; bases unmatched to any gene: 3. CDR1 and CDR2 from the germline V gene are SNHLY and FYNNEI. This CDR3 contains 12 residues. This chain links TRBV2 with TRBJ2-7; 7 bases line up with TRBD2. The receptor comes from an older woman who had recovered from COVID-19. Sequencing was carried out using PBMCs or T cells enriched from blood (not recorded which). CDR3 sequence: CASSVGGGEQYV. DNA of the CDR3: TGTGCCAGCAGTGTGGGCGGGGGCGAGCAGTACGTC.